Shown below are 28 T cell receptor beta chains from a single sample sequenced in a study of cytomegalovirus exposure and HLA in healthy donors. The repertoire was sequenced with immunoSEQ multiplex PCR; TCRdb's copy has only in-frame clones and lacks some. The table includes some 170,000 clones, roughly 90% detected once. Sequencing was performed on PBMCs. The receptors were gathered from a woman between 18 and 30 years old in good health and CMV-seropositive.

This clone has just one count. The chain links TRBV28 to TRBJ1-1, with 8 bases aligning to TRBD1. The CDR3 is 15 amino acids. V lost 3 bases and J lost 1; bases outside the gene matches: 4. The germline V gene encodes CDR1 MDHEN and CDR2 SYDVKM. The CDR3 DNA is TGTGCCAGCAGTTTCAGCGGGACAGGGAACACTGAAGCTTTCTTT. It codes for CASSFSGTGNTEAFF.

The CDR3 bases are TGTGCCAGCAGCTCCAGAGCGGGACCTAACACCGGGGAGCTGTTTTTT. It codes for CASSSRAGPNTGELFF. The rearrangement uses TRBV9 and TRBJ2-2, with 7 bases fitting TRBD2. The CDR3 sequence is 16 residues long. Per the germline V gene, CDR1 is SGDLS and CDR2 is YYNGEE. V shed 4 bases and J 2 bases; nucleotides not matched to a gene: 8.

Written as DNA, the CDR3 is TGTGCCAGCAAAGAGAGAGGGGGATGGGAAAAACTGTTTTTT. The encoded protein is CASKERGGWEKLFF. The V and J genes are TRBV27 and TRBJ1-4; maybe TRBD1 (6 bases). Trimming pared 7 bases from V and 8 bases from J, leaving 17 bases between. Germline CDR1 reads MNHEY; CDR2 reads SMNVEV (reference sequence). The CDR3 has 14 residues.

The V call is TRBV7-8, the J call TRBJ1-4; no clear D. Germline V gene sequence: CDR1 SGHVS, CDR2 FQNEAQ. V was pared by 1 base and J by 11 bases, with 17 bases between. The CDR3 covers 15 residues. This chain's CDR3 is CASSLEAEARRKLFF. CDR3 DNA sequence: TGTGCCAGCAGCTTAGAGGCGGAGGCCAGGAGGAAACTGTTTTTT.

This clone was seen once. This sequence joins TRBV18 and TRBJ2-1; TRBD2 is a possible D gene (7 bases). CDR1 is KGHSH and CDR2 is LQKENI in the germline V gene. CDR3 length: 17 residues. The ends were cut back, 3 bases at V and 6 bases at J, with 21 bases in the middle. The CDR3 DNA follows: TGTGCCAGCTCACCCCCGAAGGGGGAGGGCCTTGGCAATGAGCAGTTCTTC. As protein: CASSPPKGEGLGNEQFF.

The rearrangement uses TRBV2 and TRBJ1-2, with a weak D call TRBD1 (6 bases). The CDR3 is made up of 15 amino acids. Germline values: CDR1 SNHLY, CDR2 FYNNEI. Trimming took 6 bases from V and 3 from J, leaving 17 bases between them. The DNA for the CDR3 is TGTGCCAGCAGCACAACCCGGGACACCCACTATGGCTACACCTTC. It encodes CASSTTRDTHYGYTF.

The gene calls are TRBV18 and TRBJ2-7; 9 bases agree with TRBD1. Germline CDR1 KGHSH, CDR2 LQKENI. J lost 2 bases, V lost 0 bases, and 5 bases had no gene match. The CDR3 is 16 amino acids. The CDR3 DNA sequence: TGTGCCAGCTCACCACCCAACAGGGGGCCTACCTACGAGCAGTACTTC. Protein sequence: CASSPPNRGPTYEQYF.

The chain employs TRBV7-8 and TRBJ1-5; D is uncertain. V was shortened by 2 bases and J by 4 bases, with 21 bases between the two germline ends. Germline V lookup: CDR1 SGHVS, CDR2 FQNEAQ. The CDR3 runs 18 residues. The CDR3 coding sequence is TGTGCCAGCAGCTTAACCGCTCACGGGGAGGGTCCGAATCAGCCCCAGCATTTT. Translating gives CASSLTAHGEGPNQPQHF.

The chain links TRBV10-2 to TRBJ2-7, with 8 bases identical to TRBD2. V trimming: 3 bases; J trimming: 3 bases; junction bases outside the gene matches: 10. This CDR3 has 16 residues. CDR1 is WSHSY, CDR2 SAAADI, per germline. In DNA form, the CDR3 reads TGCGCCAGCAGTGAAGGTTGGCCTAGCGGGCACTACGAGCAGTACTTC. It codes for CASSEGWPSGHYEQYF.

The V gene is TRBV2, the J gene TRBJ2-3; TRBD2 matches at 7 bases. The CDR3 is 14 residues long. Trimming at V came to 5 bases and at J to 4 bases, leaving 6 bases not matched to a gene. In germline, CDR1 is SNHLY, CDR2 FYNNEI. The CDR3, as DNA: TGTGCCAGCAGTCCTGGACTAGTCTCAGATACGCAGTATTTT. This translates into CASSPGLVSDTQYF. Full variable domain (outside the CDR3, taken from reference TRBV2 and TRBJ2-3): EPEVTQTPSHQVTQMGQEVILRCVPISNHLYFYWYRQILGQKVEFLVSFYNNEISEKSEIFDDQFSVERPDGSNFTLKIRSTKLEDSAMYFCASSPGLVSDTQYFGPGTRLTVL.

This clone was recorded a few times. The rearrangement links TRBV11-2 to TRBJ1-5; no firm D call. Trimming took off 0 bases at V and 7 bases at J, with 10 bases between the two ends. The CDR3 runs to 14 residues. Germline loops: CDR1 SGHAT, CDR2 FQNNGV. DNA for the CDR3: TGTGCCAGCAGCTTAGAGAACAGCGGGCAGCCCCAGCATTTT. Translation: CASSLENSGQPQHF.

The rearrangement uses TRBV5-5 and TRBJ2-7, with 9 bases that match TRBD2. The CDR3 has 15 residues. CDR1 SGHKS and CDR2 YYEKEE come from the germline V gene (reference sequence). With 3 bases clipped from V and 1 base from J, the junction kept 5 bases outside the gene matches. CDR3 region: CASSWGTSISYEQYF. In DNA form, the CDR3 reads TGTGCCAGCAGCTGGGGGACTAGCATTTCCTACGAGCAGTACTTC. Full variable domain (rest looked up from reference TRBV5-5 and TRBJ2-7): DAGVTQSPTHLIKTRGQQVTLRCSPISGHKSVSWYQQVLGQGPQFIFQYYEKEERGRGNFPDRFSARQFPNYSSELNVNALLLGDSALYLCASSWGTSISYEQYFGPGTRLTVT.

The rearrangement joins TRBV4-2 to TRBJ2-2; D is possibly TRBD2 (6 bases). Germline CDR1 is LGHNA and CDR2 is YNFKEQ. This CDR3 is built from 16 residues. Trimming took 4 bases from V and 0 from J, leaving 12 bases between them. The CDR3 nucleotides read TGTGCCAGCAGCCCATCGATAGCGGCGAACACCGGGGAGCTGTTTTTT. Encoded protein: CASSPSIAANTGELFF.

This clone showed up just a few times. The chain links TRBV6-4 to TRBJ2-3; 8 nucleotides line up with TRBD2. Trimming took 2 bases from V and 4 from J; bases not matched to a gene: 2. This CDR3 is built from 14 residues. Germline V gene data show CDR1 as MRHNA and CDR2 as SNTAGT. Here the CDR3 reads CASSDTAGADTQYF. The CDR3 region has the DNA TGTGCCAGCAGTGACACAGCGGGAGCAGATACGCAGTATTTT.

The J gene is TRBJ2-7, the V gene TRBV5-6, with a weak D call TRBD2 (5 bases). The CDR3 totals 14 residues. Germline loops: CDR1 SGHDT, CDR2 YYEEEE. V lost 4 bases to trimming and J lost 0 bases, with 11 bases between them. CDR3 DNA sequence: TGTGCCAGCAGCCCGGACTTACGCTCCTACGAGCAGTACTTC. Its protein product is CASSPDLRSYEQYF.

J is TRBJ2-1 and V is TRBV19, with 10 bases matching TRBD2. CDR1 LNHDA and CDR2 SQIVND come from the germline V gene (reference sequence). With 8 bases clipped from V and 8 bases from J, the junction kept 3 bases outside the gene matches. The CDR3 length is 12 residues. The CDR3 sequence is CASEREGDEQFF. The CDR3 DNA reads TGTGCCAGTGAGCGGGAGGGCGATGAGCAGTTCTTC.

This chain joins TRBV27 and TRBJ2-7, with TRBD2 as a possible D gene (6 bases). CDR3 length equals 15 residues. Trimming took 4 bases from V and 2 from J, leaving 15 bases between them. Germline loops: CDR1 MNHEY, CDR2 SMNVEV (reference sequence). This CDR3 is CASSSREWDPYEQYF. Written as DNA, the CDR3 is TGTGCCAGCAGTTCCCGGGAGTGGGACCCCTACGAGCAGTACTTC.

The chain carries TRBV19 and TRBJ1-3; D is possibly TRBD1 (6 bases). Germline V gene sequence: CDR1 LNHDA, CDR2 SQIVND (reference sequence). With 8 bases removed from V and 3 bases from J, the gap between germline ends came to 14 bases. There are 14 residues in the CDR3. The CDR3 nucleotides read TGTGCCAGTGGGGGGGGCGCAGGTGGAAACACCATATATTTT. Translating gives CASGGGAGGNTIYF.

The chain couples TRBV28 to TRBJ2-7; 11 bases map to TRBD1. J gave up 7 bases and V 2 bases, and 4 bases lay outside the gene matches. This CDR3 contains 14 residues. CDR1 is MDHEN and CDR2 is SYDVKM in the germline V gene. CDR3 protein: CASSLRDRGFEQYF. CDR3 sequence (DNA): TGTGCCAGCAGTTTAAGGGACAGGGGGTTTGAGCAGTACTTC.

This chain joins TRBV21-1 and TRBJ2-5; the table assigns TRBD2, which was not confirmed against the DNA. TRBV21-1 counts as a pseudogene. CDR3 length equals 14 residues. The CDR3 sequence is CASSAGLRQETQYF. CDR3 in DNA: TGTGCCAGCAGTGCGGGGTTACGGCAAGAGACCCAGTACTTC.

The rearrangement uses TRBV7-9 and TRBJ1-1; D perhaps matches TRBD1 (6 bases). Germline V lookup: CDR1 SEHNR, CDR2 FQNEAQ (reference sequence). This CDR3 contains 14 residues. V was pared by 3 bases and J by 1 base, with 9 bases between. For the CDR3, the DNA is TGTGCCAGCAGCTTGGGGGCCACGAACACTGAAGCTTTCTTT. Translation gives CASSLGATNTEAFF.

The CDR3 region is CASSQDLQVYTDTQYF. The CDR3 DNA sequence: TGCGCCAGCAGCCAAGATCTCCAGGTCTACACAGATACGCAGTATTTT. This sequence joins TRBV4-3 and TRBJ2-3, with D hard to call. There are 16 residues in the CDR3. Germline V lookup: CDR1 LGHNA, CDR2 YSLEER. Trimming removed 0 bases at V and 2 bases at J, with 12 bases between.

The chain joins TRBV2 to TRBJ1-2; the match to TRBD1 covers 7 bases. CDR3 size: 13 residues. Trimming took 7 bases from V and 2 from J; bases not matched to a gene: 4. Germline assignment: CDR1 SNHLY and CDR2 FYNNEI. The CDR3 region is CASNPTGNYGYTF. CDR3 DNA sequence: TGTGCCAGCAACCCGACAGGGAACTATGGCTACACCTTC.

This sequence joins TRBV5-4 and TRBJ2-7; D perhaps matches TRBD1 (6 bases). Germline CDR1 SGHNT, CDR2 YYREEE (reference sequence). V gave up 0 bases and J gave up 9 bases, with 22 bases separating them. The CDR3 is made up of 16 amino acids. CDR3 sequence reads: CASSLVSGTLGSGQYF. The CDR3 DNA sequence: TGTGCCAGCAGCTTGGTCTCCGGGACACTAGGGTCGGGGCAGTACTTC.

The V and J genes are TRBV9 and TRBJ1-1; D uncertain. Trimming cost V 3 bases and J 4 bases, with 13 bases left between them. CDR3 length equals 14 residues. In germline, CDR1 is SGDLS, CDR2 YYNGEE. The CDR3 DNA follows: TGTGCCAGCAGCGCGAACAGCCAAAGCACTGAAGCTTTCTTT. Protein: CASSANSQSTEAFF.

The chain uses TRBV7-6 and TRBJ2-7; 9 bases fit TRBD1. V lost 5 bases to trimming and J lost 1 base; unmatched junction nucleotides: 6. From germline, CDR1 is SGHVS and CDR2 FNYEAQ. The CDR3 totals 15 residues. In DNA form, the CDR3 reads TGTGCCAGCAGCGGACCGGGACAGGGTTCCTACGAGCAGTACTTC. Translating gives CASSGPGQGSYEQYF.

This chain links TRBV5-1 with TRBJ2-7, with TRBD2 matching over 11 bases. This CDR3 region has 14 residues. Germline trimming cut 5 bases from V and 5 bases from J; bases unmatched to any gene: 6. CDR1 is SGHRS, CDR2 YFSETQ, per germline. The CDR3 DNA follows: TGCGCCAGCAGATCTCTAGCGGGAGGTCACGAGCAGTACTTC. Its protein product is CASRSLAGGHEQYF.

This clone occurred once. The V gene is TRBV5-4, the J gene TRBJ1-1; 10 bases line up with TRBD1. CDR3 length: 15 residues. Germline assignment: CDR1 SGHNT and CDR2 YYREEE (reference sequence). J was trimmed by 0 bases and V by 4 bases; bases with no gene match: 3. CDR3 loop: CASSPGQGVNTEAFF. Here the CDR3 DNA reads TGTGCCAGCAGCCCCGGACAGGGGGTGAACACTGAAGCTTTCTTT. Full variable domain (missing parts from reference TRBV5-4 and TRBJ1-1): ETGVTQSPTHLIKTRGQQVTLRCSSQSGHNTVSWYQQALGQGPQFIFQYYREEENGRGNFPPRFSGLQFPNYSSELNVNALELDDSALYLCASSPGQGVNTEAFFGQGTRLTVV.